What follows is one T cell receptor (beta chain) and its context. What it recognizes is unknown. The study used negative magnetic separation to enrich total CD8+ T cells. RNA was obtained from duplicate vials of roughly 150,000 sorted CD8+ T cells per subset. This sample stems from a study of human CD8 memory T cell subsets. Study observations and caveats: Chao1 estimates pointed to stem-like memory T cells having more diversity than precursor exhausted T cells did. The authors found that stem-like memory and precursor exhausted T cell repertoires overlapped minimally.

It was UMI-labeled 5' RACE by which the TCR beta libraries were made. TCRdb reworked the 5' RACE reads into one entry per CDR3 protein, no DNA. This sample's clone table lists 7,000 to 8,500 distinct CDR3 sequences. Germline CDR1 reads MNHEY; CDR2 reads SMNVEV (reference sequence). The CDR3 sequence is 14 residues long. Specimen: CD8+ T cells from PBMCs. The sequence came from a human donor in good health. The chain recombines TRBV27 with TRBJ2-7; with no DNA, the TCRdb D assignment of TRBD1 cannot be verified. This CDR3 reads CASSPWAGGYEQYF.